The 16 T cell receptor beta chains given below trace back to one sample, sequenced in a study of beta chain features in type 1 diabetes. The authors reverse transcribed all of the isolated RNA, so sequencing captured expressed TCRB transcripts. TCRdb's table, derived via immunoSEQ multiplex PCR, lists solely in-frame clones and lacks some. The sample lists hundreds of thousands of clones, roughly 30% occurring once. Sequencing was done on a sample of naive CD4+ T cells from blood. These receptors all stem from a man between 18 and 35 years old in good health.

The gene calls are TRBV6-6 and TRBJ2-6; no reliable D call. CDR3 length: 15 amino acids. Looked up from germline, CDR1 is MNHNY and CDR2 is SVGAGI (reference sequence). The germline V and J ends were trimmed by 2 bases and 2 bases, with 7 bases remaining between them. CDR3 amino acids: CASSYTGTGANVLTF. CDR3 bases: TGTGCCAGCAGTTACACGGGTACTGGGGCCAACGTCCTGACTTTC.

The J gene is TRBJ2-3, the V gene TRBV30, with unresolved D. The CDR3 consists of 12 residues. V was pared by 0 bases and J by 8 bases, with 9 bases between. The germline CDR1 and CDR2 sequences are GTSNPN and SVGIG (reference sequence). This CDR3 reads CAWSVGPPTQYF. Written as DNA, the CDR3 is TGTGCCTGGAGTGTCGGTCCCCCTACGCAGTATTTT.

This chain connects TRBV7-3 to TRBJ2-1; D gene unclear. CDR3 length: 15 residues. Germline CDR1 SGHTA, CDR2 FQGTGA. Trimming shortened V by 0 bases and J by 4 bases, and 10 bases separated the two germline ends. The CDR3 DNA follows: TGTGCCAGCAGCTTAACCCGTGGGGATTACAATGAGCAGTTCTTC. This translates into CASSLTRGDYNEQFF.

The chain employs TRBV30 and TRBJ2-3; 9 bases map to TRBD2. Germline loops: CDR1 GTSNPN, CDR2 SVGIG (reference sequence). This CDR3 region has 14 residues. V was clipped by 8 bases and J by 4 bases; unmatched bases: 10. The CDR3 sequence: CALGLAGLADTQYF. CDR3 DNA: TGTGCCCTCGGGCTAGCGGGATTGGCAGATACGCAGTATTTT.

The chain carries TRBV27 and TRBJ2-5; D unclear. Germline CDR1 MNHEY, CDR2 SMNVEV (reference sequence). V dropped 2 bases and J dropped 2 bases, with 6 bases sitting between them. There are 13 residues in the CDR3. CDR3 sequence reads: CASSLVRQETQYF. The CDR3 nucleotides are TGTGCCAGCAGTTTAGTCAGACAAGAGACCCAGTACTTC.

The table lists this clone with a few counts. This chain connects TRBV2 to TRBJ1-2; D gene unclear. V was pared by 1 base and J by 4 bases, with 4 bases between. The CDR3 length is 12 residues. Germline CDR1 SNHLY, CDR2 FYNNEI. The CDR3 here is CASSEGSYGYTF. CDR3 in DNA: TGTGCCAGCAGTGAAGGCAGCTATGGCTACACCTTC.

The chain uses TRBV5-4 and TRBJ1-2; D possibly corresponds to TRBD1 (6 bases). V lost 0 bases and J lost 4, with 13 bases in between. Germline CDR1 SGHNT, CDR2 YYREEE (reference sequence). CDR3 length: 15 residues. Here the CDR3 DNA reads TGTGCCAGCAGCTTGGCGGGGGCCTTGGGCTATGGCTACACCTTC. As protein: CASSLAGALGYGYTF.

This chain links TRBV9 with TRBJ2-7; TRBD2 might be the D (5 bases). Between the trimmed V and J ends, which lost 0 bases and 7 bases, there was a span of 14 bases. The CDR3 contains 14 residues. Germline assignment: CDR1 SGDLS and CDR2 YYNGEE. CDR3 sequence: CASSVDPGGREQYF. DNA of the CDR3: TGTGCCAGCAGCGTAGACCCCGGAGGTAGGGAGCAGTACTTC.

The chain recombines TRBV25-1 with TRBJ2-5, with a tentative D call TRBD2 (6 bases). Trimming pared 8 bases from V and 5 bases from J, leaving 12 bases between. The CDR3 sequence is 12 residues long. Germline-derived CDR1 and CDR2 are MGHDK and SYGVNS. The chain's CDR3 is CASAGGAETQYF. The CDR3 coding sequence is TGTGCCAGCGCAGGAGGGGCCGAGACCCAGTACTTC.

This clone came up a few times. The genes are TRBV29-1 and TRBJ2-1; no reliable D call. The CDR3 runs to 14 residues. Trimming removed 4 bases at V and 7 bases at J, with 17 bases between. Germline CDR1 is SQVTM and CDR2 is ANQGSEA. The CDR3 DNA follows: TGCAGCGTTGTCCCCGTAGTTACTGGGAATGAGCAGTTCTTC. It encodes CSVVPVVTGNEQFF.

The chain combines TRBV6-1 with TRBJ2-5; weak D call: TRBD1 (6 bases). The CDR3 contains 17 residues. V was pared by 0 bases and J by 1 base, with 15 bases between. Per the germline V gene, CDR1 is MNHNS and CDR2 is SASEGT. The CDR3 nucleotides are TGTGCCAGCAGTGAAGCTTTACTCTCAGGGGTCCAAGAGACCCAGTACTTC. Translated, it gives CASSEALLSGVQETQYF.

The chain couples TRBV19 to TRBJ2-3; D not resolved. The CDR3 loop spans 13 amino acids. Germline loops: CDR1 LNHDA, CDR2 SQIVND (reference sequence). V was pared by 0 bases and J by 5 bases, with 6 bases between. This chain's CDR3 is CASSIDQGDTQYF. Here the CDR3 DNA reads TGTGCCAGTAGTATAGATCAAGGAGATACGCAGTATTTT.

The CDR3 nucleotides read TGTGCCAGCAGCCCCCGACCTAGCGGGAACTACGAGCAGTACTTC. Translated: CASSPRPSGNYEQYF. V is TRBV5-6 and J is TRBJ2-7; 9 bases align to TRBD2. This CDR3 region has 15 residues. The V segment lost 4 bases and the J segment 3 bases; nucleotides outside the gene matches: 8. Looked up from germline, CDR1 is SGHDT and CDR2 is YYEEEE.

This clone appeared a few times. J is TRBJ1-1 and V is TRBV20-1; no clear D. Germline V lookup: CDR1 DFQATT, CDR2 SNEGSKA (reference sequence). This CDR3 has 11 residues. This CDR3 is CRPREGTEAFF. Written as DNA, the CDR3 is TGCAGGCCACGGGAGGGCACTGAAGCTTTCTTT.

The chain carries TRBV7-9 and TRBJ1-2, with 7 bases identical to TRBD1. The CDR3 contains 13 residues. Trimming took 5 bases from V and 8 from J; bases not matched to a gene: 8. The germline CDR1 and CDR2 sequences are SEHNR and FQNEAQ (reference sequence). The CDR3 DNA follows: TGTGCCAGCAGCCAGCGGACAGGATGGGGCTACACCTTC. This encodes CASSQRTGWGYTF.

The table lists this clone with a few counts. V is TRBV19 and J is TRBJ2-7; tentatively, D is TRBD1 or TRBD2 (5 bases each). CDR1 LNHDA and CDR2 SQIVND come from the germline V gene (reference sequence). The CDR3 runs to 13 residues. Trimming took 6 bases from V and 2 from J, leaving 11 bases between them. In DNA, the CDR3 is TGTGCCAGTAGGAGGGACGGGGCCTACGAGCAGTACTTC. It encodes CASRRDGAYEQYF.